The next 26 T cell receptor beta chains were all read from a single sample in a study of blood T cell repertoires in COVID-19. Assay: immunoSEQ multiplex PCR; the TCRdb copy retains only in-frame clones and omits some. The sample gives fewer than 300,000 clones, approximately 80% of which show up once; over 4% is in the top ten. Sequencing was carried out using PBMCs or T cells enriched from blood (not recorded which). Receptors originate from a man in his forties who had been exposed to COVID-19.

V is TRBV7-2 and J is TRBJ1-3; 7 nucleotides agree with TRBD1. The ends lost 2 bases at V and 5 bases at J; junction bases unmatched: 18. Germline lookup yields CDR1 SGHTA and CDR2 FQGNSA. The CDR3 extends over 19 amino acids. The CDR3 protein is CASSLRISAGGYNRNTIYF. As DNA, the CDR3 is TGTGCCAGCAGCTTACGGATTTCGGCAGGGGGATATAATAGAAACACCATATATTTT.

The rearrangement joins TRBV5-1 to TRBJ1-2; D is ambiguous. This CDR3 is 15 amino acids long. Between the trimmed V and J ends, which lost 5 bases and 8 bases, there was a span of 22 bases. The germline V gene encodes CDR1 SGHRS and CDR2 YFSETQ. The CDR3 protein is CASRAEASDASGYTF. In DNA form, the CDR3 reads TGCGCCAGCAGGGCCGAGGCGTCCGATGCCTCCGGCTACACCTTC.

The V call is TRBV18, the J call TRBJ2-1; maybe TRBD2 (5 bases). The CDR3 has 12 residues. V gave up 3 bases and J gave up 12 bases, with 12 bases separating them. Germline V gene data show CDR1 as KGHSH and CDR2 as LQKENI. In DNA form, the CDR3 reads TGTGCCAGCTCACCTGCCGGGGTAGGGCAGTTCTTC. Translated: CASSPAGVGQFF.

V and J are TRBV5-6 and TRBJ2-7; possible D gene TRBD2, 6 bases. CDR1 and CDR2 (germline): SGHDT, YYEEEE. CDR3 length: 13 amino acids. Trimming cost V 4 bases and J 3 bases, with 11 bases left between them. The CDR3 sequence is CASSRGNYYEQYF. In DNA form, the CDR3 reads TGTGCCAGCAGCCGGGGGAACTACTACGAGCAGTACTTC.

The chain's CDR3 is CASSVGGLLEAYEQYF. As DNA, the CDR3 is TGTGCCAGCAGCGTAGGAGGTCTACTCGAGGCCTACGAGCAGTACTTC. The V call is TRBV9, the J call TRBJ2-7; D call uncertain. Germline loops: CDR1 SGDLS, CDR2 YYNGEE. The V end was cut by 0 bases, the J end by 2 bases, with 15 bases between. CDR3 length: 16 amino acids.

This clone was found a few times. This sequence joins TRBV7-8 and TRBJ2-1, with D unclear. CDR3 length equals 17 residues. The germline V gene encodes CDR1 SGHVS and CDR2 FQNEAQ. V gave up 5 bases and J gave up 8 bases, with 25 bases separating them. The CDR3 DNA reads as TGTGCCAGCAGCCCCCCTGGCGTTCAGGCTTTTCCCTATGAGCAGTTCTTC. Protein product: CASSPPGVQAFPYEQFF.

This clone has only a few counts. This chain links TRBV5-1 with TRBJ2-7; TRBD2 is a possible D gene (5 bases). This CDR3 spans 15 amino acids. Trimming took 0 bases from V and 4 from J, leaving 14 bases between them. CDR1 is SGHRS, CDR2 YFSETQ, per germline. The CDR3 is CASSLEVGVWYEQYF. CDR3 nucleotide sequence: TGCGCCAGCAGCTTGGAGGTGGGAGTATGGTACGAGCAGTACTTC. The full variable domain, completed using reference TRBV5-1 and TRBJ2-7, is KAGVTQTPRYLIKTRGQQVTLSCSPISGHRSVSWYQQTPGQGLQFLFEYFSETQRNKGNFPGRFSGRQFSNSRSEMNVSTLELGDSALYLCASSLEVGVWYEQYFGPGTRLTVT.

The chain has TRBV11-3 and TRBJ2-3; a weak D match, TRBD2 (5 bases). The V and J ends lost 5 bases and 6 bases respectively, with 15 bases between them. This CDR3 has 14 amino acids. Germline V lookup: CDR1 SGHNT, CDR2 YENEEA. In nucleotides, the CDR3 is TGTGCCAGCAGCCCCGGGGAACTGGATGATACGCAGTATTTT. Residues: CASSPGELDDTQYF.

This clone has more than one count but fewer than ten. The chain links TRBV24-1 to TRBJ2-2; 7 bases are shared with TRBD2. The trim removed 4 bases at V and 1 base at J, leaving 8 bases unmatched. This CDR3 spans 17 amino acids. CDR1 KGHDR and CDR2 SFDVKD come from the germline V gene. The CDR3 bases are TGTGCCACCAGTGAACCCACTAGCGATGAGAACACCGGGGAGCTGTTTTTT. This gives the protein CATSEPTSDENTGELFF.

The chain links TRBV21-1 to TRBJ2-7; TRBD2 reflects the table's D call only, with no check against the DNA. TRBV21-1 has pseudogene status. This CDR3 has 21 residues. The CDR3 sequence: CASSKVPLSFSPRSGSYEQYF. CDR3 in DNA: TGTGCCAGCAGCAAAGTTCCCTTATCGTTTTCCCCGAGATCGGGCTCCTACGAGCAGTACTTC.

This sequence joins TRBV4-1 and TRBJ2-2; TRBD1 is a possible D gene (5 bases). The CDR3 sequence is 15 residues long. The germline V and J ends were trimmed by 0 bases and 5 bases, with 10 bases remaining between them. Germline-derived CDR1 and CDR2 are MGHRA and YSYEKL. The CDR3 nucleotides read TGCGCCAGCAGCCAAGATCCATCAGGGACCGGGGAGCTGTTTTTT. Its translation is CASSQDPSGTGELFF.

This clone was observed a single time. One base away lies a much larger clone, so this may be a sequencing read error. Other nucleotide sequences in the sample specify the same CDR3. The J gene is TRBJ2-7, the V gene TRBV3-1 (or the pseudogene TRBV3-2), with D uncertain. CDR3 length equals 11 residues. Germline CDR1 LGHDT, CDR2 YNNKEL (reference sequence). V was clipped by 4 bases and J by 4 bases, with 5 bases between them. The CDR3 DNA is TGTGCCAGCAGCCCAGGATACGAGCAGTACTTC. Residues: CASSPGYEQYF.

This clone was counted between two and nine times. Different DNA sequences within this sample yield the same CDR3. The chain uses TRBV29-1 and TRBJ2-7, with a tentative D call TRBD1 (5 bases). This CDR3 comprises 12 residues. Germline CDR1 reads SQVTM; CDR2 reads ANQGSEA. V was pared by 4 bases and J by 1 base, with 8 bases between. CDR3 nucleotide sequence: TGCAGCGTTGTTCAGGGTTCCTACGAGCAGTACTTC. The encoded protein is CSVVQGSYEQYF.

V is TRBV3-1 (or the pseudogene TRBV3-2) and J is TRBJ2-3; 8 positions match TRBD1. CDR3 length: 12 residues. CDR1 LGHDT and CDR2 YNNKEL come from the germline V gene (reference sequence). V shed 0 bases and J 11 bases; nucleotides not matched to a gene: 1. This CDR3 is CASSQEGTGQYF. CDR3 bases: TGTGCCAGCAGCCAAGAAGGGACAGGGCAGTATTTT.

The chain links TRBV6-5 to TRBJ2-5; D is perhaps TRBD1 (6 bases). The CDR3 totals 15 residues. From germline, CDR1 is MNHEY and CDR2 SVGAGI. Between the trimmed V and J ends, which lost 6 bases and 0 bases, there was a span of 14 bases. CDR3 DNA: TGTGCCAGCAGGGTTTACAGGGTGAACCAAGAGACCCAGTACTTC. Amino acids: CASRVYRVNQETQYF.

The genes are TRBV10-3 and TRBJ2-5; 10 nucleotides match TRBD1. V was clipped by 5 bases and J by 6 bases; unmatched bases: 9. Germline V gene sequence: CDR1 ENHRY, CDR2 SYGVKD. This CDR3 is 15 amino acids long. CDR3 DNA sequence: TGTGCCATCAGTCCCCGGGACAGGGGAAGGAAGACCCAGTACTTC. Translating it yields CAISPRDRGRKTQYF.

The J gene is TRBJ1-2, the V gene TRBV11-2; 7 bases align to TRBD1. The CDR3 extends over 15 amino acids. Germline trimming cut 3 bases from V and 5 bases from J; bases unmatched to any gene: 9. Germline V lookup: CDR1 SGHAT, CDR2 FQNNGV. In DNA, the CDR3 is TGTGCCAGCAGCTTTTCCGGGACAGAGATGTATGGCTACACCTTC. This codes for CASSFSGTEMYGYTF. Based on the CDR3 plus reference TRBV11-2 and TRBJ1-2, the full variable domain is EAGVAQSPRYKIIEKRQSVAFWCNPISGHATLYWYQQILGQGPKLLIQFQNNGVVDDSQLPKDRFSAERLKGVDSTLKIQPAKLEDSAVYLCASSFSGTEMYGYTFGSGTRLTVV.

V gene TRBV3-1 (or the pseudogene TRBV3-2) combines with J gene TRBJ2-5, with TRBD2 identical over 12 bases. Germline lookup yields CDR1 LGHDT and CDR2 YNNKEL (reference sequence). CDR3 length equals 14 residues. Losses at the gene ends were 8 bases for V and 1 base for J; bases not matched to a gene: 2. CDR3 DNA sequence: TGTGCCAGCCTACTAGCGGGAGGCCAAGAGACCCAGTACTTC. Amino acid sequence: CASLLAGGQETQYF.

V usage is TRBV5-1 and J usage is TRBJ2-1, with TRBD2 identical over 7 bases. The length of the CDR3 is 15 residues. CDR1 and CDR2 from the germline V gene are SGHRS and YFSETQ. Trimming took 0 bases from V and 2 from J; bases not matched to a gene: 2. The CDR3: CASSLARGAYNEQFF. The CDR3 nucleotides are TGCGCCAGCAGCTTGGCCCGGGGGGCCTACAATGAGCAGTTCTTC.

This chain uses TRBV6-1 with TRBJ1-2, with TRBD1 matching 7 bases. Trimming removed 4 bases from V and 5 bases from J; junction bases left unmatched: 13. The germline V gene encodes CDR1 MNHNS and CDR2 SASEGT. The CDR3 is made up of 16 amino acids. The CDR3 spells CASSGALRTGVYGYTF. CDR3 bases: TGTGCCAGCAGTGGTGCCTTACGGACAGGTGTGTATGGCTACACCTTC.

The chain recombines TRBV27 with TRBJ1-1; perhaps TRBD1 as D (6 bases). Germline CDR1 MNHEY, CDR2 SMNVEV (reference sequence). Trimming took 4 bases from V and 0 from J, leaving 15 bases between them. The CDR3 contains 16 residues. The CDR3 region has the DNA TGTGCCAGCAGTTCGAATCGACAGGAGCTGAACACTGAAGCTTTCTTT. Protein: CASSSNRQELNTEAFF.

The chain uses TRBV7-9 and TRBJ1-1, with 9 positions matching TRBD1. In germline, CDR1 is SEHNR, CDR2 FQNEAQ (reference sequence). The CDR3 has 18 residues. J lost 3 bases, V lost 5 bases, and 16 bases had no gene match. The CDR3 DNA sequence: TGTGCCAGCAGCCCATCGCCGGGACAGGGAAGGACGGACACTGAAGCTTTCTTT. Residues: CASSPSPGQGRTDTEAFF.

This chain uses TRBV7-8 with TRBJ1-2; D is possibly TRBD1 (5 bases). V lost 1 base to trimming and J lost 4 bases, with 10 bases between them. The CDR3 is 14 amino acids. The germline gives CDR1 SGHVS, CDR2 FQNEAQ. Here the CDR3 DNA reads TGTGCCAGCAGCTTAGTAGGGGCCGCCTATGGCTACACCTTC. Its protein product is CASSLVGAAYGYTF.

The chain links TRBV7-9 to TRBJ2-3, with D hard to call. Germline CDR1 reads SEHNR; CDR2 reads FQNEAQ (reference sequence). The CDR3 has 14 residues. The ends were cut back, 4 bases at V and 2 bases at J, with 10 bases in the middle. Here the CDR3 reads CASSWASNTDTQYF. CDR3 bases: TGTGCCAGCAGCTGGGCTTCTAACACAGATACGCAGTATTTT.

V and J are TRBV11-2 and TRBJ1-6, with D perhaps TRBD1 (6 bases). CDR3 length: 13 amino acids. Germline CDR1 and CDR2: SGHAT and FQNNGV. V lost 2 bases to trimming and J lost 11 bases, with 10 bases between them. The CDR3 here is CASSLQGWAPLHF. The CDR3 DNA reads TGTGCCAGCAGCTTACAGGGGTGGGCACCCCTCCACTTT.

The chain uses TRBV6-5 and TRBJ2-4; D ambiguous. The CDR3 covers 13 residues. The germline V and J ends were trimmed by 6 bases and 0 bases, with 6 bases remaining between them. Germline CDR1 MNHEY, CDR2 SVGAGI. CDR3 protein: CASSWLAKNIQYF. For the CDR3, the DNA is TGTGCCAGCAGCTGGCTAGCCAAAAACATTCAGTACTTC.